This TCR beta chain was profiled in a study of T cells after yellow fever vaccination. Overall study results and limits: The presence of abundant clonotypes contaminating from the bulk population was possible in FACS-sorted repertoires. It was the secondary response that reached its peak faster, day 5 versus 15, but it was weaker. A small share of clonotypes appeared in both CD4 and CD8 compartments.

This clonotype occurred many times. Its antigen remains unidentified. Universal primer sites and UMIs were introduced during 5'RACE template-switching synthesis of TCR cDNA. TCRdb re-called the 5' RACE reads through MiXCR, storing one row per CDR3 protein. In the table there are hundreds of thousands of distinct CDR3 sequences, around an eighth of which are singletons. Germline CDR1 is SGHTA and CDR2 is FQGNSA. The CDR3 consists of 14 residues. Trimming took 7 bases from V and 0 from J, leaving 12 bases between them. The specimen was CD4+ T cells sorted from PBMCs, collected 15 days after the yellow fever booster vaccination. The rearrangement joins TRBV7-2 to TRBJ1-1; possibly TRBD1 for D (6 bases). This clonotype originated in a man younger than 35 who received the YFV17D yellow fever vaccine. The CDR3 region has the DNA TGTGCCAGCACACGAGGACAGCTGAACACTGAAGCTTTCTTT. It encodes CASTRGQLNTEAFF.